This T cell receptor beta chain was identified during a study of shared clonotypes between healthy human individuals. Notes on the study in general: Genetic and exposure-history diversity was limited by the few donors. Unshared clonotypes carried lower generation probabilities than those common to all four donors. The study's rarefaction showed incomplete sorted-subset sequencing despite large depth.

About this clone: Its specificity is not known.

CDR3 size: 14 residues. Germline values: CDR1 MDHEN, CDR2 SYDVKM. The V end lost 1 base, the J end lost 2 bases, and 9 bases lay between the germline ends. Sorted subsets were amplified in replicate PCRs using 200 to 250 ng DNA, about 30,000 T cell genomes. Here immunoSEQ multiplex PCR was the method, and the copy in TCRdb shows in-frame clones only, minus some. The sample consists of some 2,000,000 clones, roughly 95% of them appearing once. CD45RO negativity and positive selection for CCR7 defined naive CD8 cells, a population that excluded terminally differentiated effector memory CD45RA+ cells. The gene calls are TRBV28 and TRBJ2-7; D uncertain. The sample comprised naive CD8+ T cells sorted from blood. This TCR was sampled from a young man in good health. The CDR3 DNA sequence: TGTGCCAGCAGTTTATCAGTGGGGACCTACGAGCAGTACTTC. Translation: CASSLSVGTYEQYF.